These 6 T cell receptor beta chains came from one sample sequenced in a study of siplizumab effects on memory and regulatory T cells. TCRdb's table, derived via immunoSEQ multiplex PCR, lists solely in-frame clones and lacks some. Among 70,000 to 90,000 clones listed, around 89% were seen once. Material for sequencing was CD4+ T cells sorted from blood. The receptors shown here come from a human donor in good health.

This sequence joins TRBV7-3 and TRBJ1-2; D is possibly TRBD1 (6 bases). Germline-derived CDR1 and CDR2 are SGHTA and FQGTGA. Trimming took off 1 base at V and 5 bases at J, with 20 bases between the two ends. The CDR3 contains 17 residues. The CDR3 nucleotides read TGTGCCAGCAGCTTAAATGAGACCCGAGACAGGAATTATGGCTACACCTTC. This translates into CASSLNETRDRNYGYTF.

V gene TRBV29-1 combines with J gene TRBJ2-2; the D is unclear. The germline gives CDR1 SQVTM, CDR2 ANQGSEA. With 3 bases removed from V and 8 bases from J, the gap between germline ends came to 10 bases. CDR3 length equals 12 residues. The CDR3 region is CSVDAPAGELFF. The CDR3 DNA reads TGCAGCGTTGATGCCCCAGCTGGGGAGCTGTTTTTT.

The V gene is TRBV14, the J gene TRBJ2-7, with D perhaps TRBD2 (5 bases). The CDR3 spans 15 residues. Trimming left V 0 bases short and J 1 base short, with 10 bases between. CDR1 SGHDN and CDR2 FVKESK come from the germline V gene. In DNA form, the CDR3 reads TGTGCCAGCAGCCAAGAATCCGGGAAGTCCTACGAGCAGTACTTC. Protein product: CASSQESGKSYEQYF.

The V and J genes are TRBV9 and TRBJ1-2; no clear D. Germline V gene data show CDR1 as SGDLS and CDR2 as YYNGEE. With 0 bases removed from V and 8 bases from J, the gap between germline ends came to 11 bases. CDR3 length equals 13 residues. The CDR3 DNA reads TGTGCCAGCAGCGTAGATGGAAGGGTAGGCTACACCTTC. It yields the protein CASSVDGRVGYTF.

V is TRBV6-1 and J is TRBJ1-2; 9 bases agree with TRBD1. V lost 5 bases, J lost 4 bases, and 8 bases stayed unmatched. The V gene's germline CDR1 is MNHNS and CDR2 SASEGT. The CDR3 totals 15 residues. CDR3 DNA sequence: TGTGCCAGCAGTCCTCTGGGACAGGGCATCTATGGCTACACCTTC. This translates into CASSPLGQGIYGYTF.

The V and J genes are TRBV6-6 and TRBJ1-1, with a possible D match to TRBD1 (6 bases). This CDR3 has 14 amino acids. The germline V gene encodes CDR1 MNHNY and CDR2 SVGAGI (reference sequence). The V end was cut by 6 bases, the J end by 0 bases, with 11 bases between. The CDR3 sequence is CASRIGGMNTEAFF. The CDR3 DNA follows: TGTGCCAGCAGGATAGGGGGAATGAACACTGAAGCTTTCTTT.